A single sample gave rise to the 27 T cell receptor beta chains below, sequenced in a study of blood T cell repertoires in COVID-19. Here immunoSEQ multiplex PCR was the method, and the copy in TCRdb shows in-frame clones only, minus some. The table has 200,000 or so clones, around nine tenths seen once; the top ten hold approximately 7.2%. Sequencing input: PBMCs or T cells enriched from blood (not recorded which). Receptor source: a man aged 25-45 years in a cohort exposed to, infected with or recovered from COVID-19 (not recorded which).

The CDR3 loop is CASSPPTGTGAYNEQFF. The CDR3 nucleotides are TGTGCCAGCAGCCCTCCGACCGGGACAGGGGCCTACAATGAGCAGTTCTTC. This chain connects TRBV14 to TRBJ2-1; 10 positions agree with TRBD1. Germline CDR1 reads SGHDN; CDR2 reads FVKESK. CDR3 length: 17 amino acids. Trimming took 4 bases from V and 2 from J; bases not matched to a gene: 8. Drawing the rest from reference TRBV14 and TRBJ2-1, the complete variable domain is EAGVTQFPSHSVIEKGQTVTLRCDPISGHDNLYWYRRVMGKEIKFLLHFVKESKQDESGMPNNRFLAERTGGTYSTLKVQPAELEDSGVYFCASSPPTGTGAYNEQFFGPGTRLTVL.

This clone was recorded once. The DNA of the CDR3 is TGTGCCAGCAGTGGGCAGAACAATCAGCCCCAGCATTTT. Translation: CASSGQNNQPQHF. The chain combines TRBV12-3 or TRBV12-4 with TRBJ1-5; D gene uncertain. The germline V and J ends were trimmed by 5 bases and 3 bases, with 8 bases remaining between them. This CDR3 region has 13 residues.

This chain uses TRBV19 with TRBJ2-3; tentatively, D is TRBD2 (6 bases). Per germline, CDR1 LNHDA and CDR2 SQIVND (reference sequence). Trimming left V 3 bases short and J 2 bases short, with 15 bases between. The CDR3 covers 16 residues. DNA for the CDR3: TGTGCCAGTAGTATGGGGGACTTTGCATTCACAGATACGCAGTATTTT. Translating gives CASSMGDFAFTDTQYF.

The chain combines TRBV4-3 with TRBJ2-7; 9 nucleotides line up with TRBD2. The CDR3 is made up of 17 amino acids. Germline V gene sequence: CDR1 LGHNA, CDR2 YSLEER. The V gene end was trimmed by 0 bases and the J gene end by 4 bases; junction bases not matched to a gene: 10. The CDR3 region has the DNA TGCGCCAGCAGCCAAGATGTCGCGGGAGGGCCTAGTTACGAGCAGTACTTC. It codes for CASSQDVAGGPSYEQYF.

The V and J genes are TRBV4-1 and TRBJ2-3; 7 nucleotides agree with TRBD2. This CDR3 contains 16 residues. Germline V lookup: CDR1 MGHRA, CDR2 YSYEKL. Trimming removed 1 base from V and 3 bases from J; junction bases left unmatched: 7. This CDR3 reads CASSQAEGGATDTQYF. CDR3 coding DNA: TGCGCCAGCAGCCAAGCTGAGGGAGGGGCGACAGATACGCAGTATTTT.

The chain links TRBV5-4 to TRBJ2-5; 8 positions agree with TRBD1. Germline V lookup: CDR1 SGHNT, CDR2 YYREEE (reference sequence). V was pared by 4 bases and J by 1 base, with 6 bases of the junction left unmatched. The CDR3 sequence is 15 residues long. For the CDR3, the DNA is TGTGCCAGCAGCGGCGGGACAGGAGCCCAAGAGACCCAGTACTTC. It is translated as CASSGGTGAQETQYF.

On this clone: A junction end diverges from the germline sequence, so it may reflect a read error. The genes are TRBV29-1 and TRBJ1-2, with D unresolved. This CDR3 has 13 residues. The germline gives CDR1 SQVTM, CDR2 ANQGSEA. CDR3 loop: CSVKDQPPNGYTF. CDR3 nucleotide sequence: TGCAGCGTTAAAGACCAACCGCCTAATGGCTACACCTTC.

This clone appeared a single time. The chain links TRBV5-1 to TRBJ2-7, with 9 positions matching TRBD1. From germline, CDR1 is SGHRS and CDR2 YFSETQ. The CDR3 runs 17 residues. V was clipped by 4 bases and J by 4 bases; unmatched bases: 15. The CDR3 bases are TGCGCCAGCAGCCCTGGGTTCGGACAGGGGCGTGGGTACGAGCAGTACTTC. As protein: CASSPGFGQGRGYEQYF.

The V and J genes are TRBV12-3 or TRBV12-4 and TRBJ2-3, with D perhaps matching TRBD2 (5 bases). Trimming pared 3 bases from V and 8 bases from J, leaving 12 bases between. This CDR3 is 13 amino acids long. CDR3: CASSFGRGRTQYF. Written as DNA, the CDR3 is TGTGCCAGCAGTTTTGGTCGCGGGCGTACGCAGTATTTT.

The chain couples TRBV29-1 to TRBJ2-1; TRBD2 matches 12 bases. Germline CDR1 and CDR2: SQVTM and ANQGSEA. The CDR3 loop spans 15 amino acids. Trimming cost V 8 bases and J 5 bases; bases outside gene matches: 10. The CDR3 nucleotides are TGCAGCATTCGGACTAGCGGGGACCCAAACAATGAGCAGTTCTTC. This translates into CSIRTSGDPNNEQFF.

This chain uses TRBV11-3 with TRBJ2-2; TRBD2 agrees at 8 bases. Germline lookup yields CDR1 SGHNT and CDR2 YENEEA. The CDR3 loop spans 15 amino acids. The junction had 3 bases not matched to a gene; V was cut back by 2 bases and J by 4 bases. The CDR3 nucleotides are TGTGCCAGCAGCTTACGGGAGGGGATCACCGGGGAGCTGTTTTTT. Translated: CASSLREGITGELFF.

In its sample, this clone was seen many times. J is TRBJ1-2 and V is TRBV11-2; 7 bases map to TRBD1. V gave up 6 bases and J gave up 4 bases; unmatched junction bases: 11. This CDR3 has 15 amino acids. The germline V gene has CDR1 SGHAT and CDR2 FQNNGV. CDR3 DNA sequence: TGTGCCAGCAGTCCCGAGCCGGGACAGATCTATGGCTACACCTTC. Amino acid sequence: CASSPEPGQIYGYTF.

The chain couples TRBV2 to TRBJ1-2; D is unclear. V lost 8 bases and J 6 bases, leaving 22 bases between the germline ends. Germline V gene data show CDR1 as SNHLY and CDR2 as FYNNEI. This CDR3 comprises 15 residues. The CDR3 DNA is TGTGCCAGCTCATTTCCAAGGACCGGAGGCCATGGCTACACCTTC. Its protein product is CASSFPRTGGHGYTF.

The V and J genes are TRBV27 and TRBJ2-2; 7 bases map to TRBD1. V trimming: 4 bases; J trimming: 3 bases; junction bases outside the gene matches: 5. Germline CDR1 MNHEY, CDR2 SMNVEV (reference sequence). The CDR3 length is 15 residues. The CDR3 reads CASSSTGAYTGELFF. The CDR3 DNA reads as TGTGCCAGCAGTTCAACAGGGGCGTACACCGGGGAGCTGTTTTTT.

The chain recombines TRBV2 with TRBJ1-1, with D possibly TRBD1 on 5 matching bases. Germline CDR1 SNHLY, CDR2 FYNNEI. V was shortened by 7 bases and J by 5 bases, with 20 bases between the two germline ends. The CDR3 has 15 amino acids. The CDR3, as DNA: TGTGCCAGCACGGAGGGAGTTACCCGGGGGACTGAAGCTTTCTTT. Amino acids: CASTEGVTRGTEAFF. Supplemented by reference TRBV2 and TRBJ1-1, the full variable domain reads EPEVTQTPSHQVTQMGQEVILRCVPISNHLYFYWYRQILGQKVEFLVSFYNNEISEKSEIFDDQFSVERPDGSNFTLKIRSTKLEDSAMYFCASTEGVTRGTEAFFGQGTRLTVV.

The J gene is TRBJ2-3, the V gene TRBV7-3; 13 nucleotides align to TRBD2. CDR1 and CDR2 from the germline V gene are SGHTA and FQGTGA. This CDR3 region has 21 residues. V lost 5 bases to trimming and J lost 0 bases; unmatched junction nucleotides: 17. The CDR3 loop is CASSPITWTSGSSGSTDTQYF. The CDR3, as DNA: TGTGCCAGCAGCCCAATCACATGGACTAGCGGGAGTAGTGGCAGCACAGATACGCAGTATTTT.

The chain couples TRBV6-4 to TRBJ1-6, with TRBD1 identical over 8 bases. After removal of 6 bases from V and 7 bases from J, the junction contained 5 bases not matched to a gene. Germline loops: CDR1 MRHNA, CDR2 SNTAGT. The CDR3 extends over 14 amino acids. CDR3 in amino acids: CASSGTGPNSPLHF. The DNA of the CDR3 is TGTGCCAGCAGCGGGACAGGCCCCAATTCACCCCTCCACTTT.

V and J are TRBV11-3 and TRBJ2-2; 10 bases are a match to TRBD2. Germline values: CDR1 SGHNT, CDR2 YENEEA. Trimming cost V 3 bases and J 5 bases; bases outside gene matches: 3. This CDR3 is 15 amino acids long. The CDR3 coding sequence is TGTGCCAGCAGCTTTAGTAGCGGGAGGACCGGGGAGCTGTTTTTT. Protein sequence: CASSFSSGRTGELFF.

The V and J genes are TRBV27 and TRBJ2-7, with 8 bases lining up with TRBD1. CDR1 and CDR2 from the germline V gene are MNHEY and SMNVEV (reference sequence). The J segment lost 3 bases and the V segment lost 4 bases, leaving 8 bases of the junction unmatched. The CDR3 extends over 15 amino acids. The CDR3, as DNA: TGTGCCAGCAGTTCACGGACAGGGTCGAGCTACGAGCAGTACTTC. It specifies CASSSRTGSSYEQYF.

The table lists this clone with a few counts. CDR3: CASSFAPLGYEQYF. CDR3 bases: TGTGCCAGCAGCTTTGCGCCACTAGGCTACGAGCAGTACTTC. V gene TRBV7-8 combines with J gene TRBJ2-7, with D perhaps TRBD2 (5 bases). Germline V gene sequence: CDR1 SGHVS, CDR2 FQNEAQ. The CDR3 is 14 residues long. With 3 bases removed from V and 3 bases from J, the gap between germline ends came to 12 bases.

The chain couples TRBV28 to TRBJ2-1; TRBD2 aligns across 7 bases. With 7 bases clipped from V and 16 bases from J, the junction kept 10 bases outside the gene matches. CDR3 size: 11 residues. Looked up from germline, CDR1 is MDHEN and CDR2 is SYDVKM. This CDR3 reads CASNSREYQFF. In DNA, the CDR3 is TGTGCCAGCAATTCGCGGGAGTATCAATTCTTC.

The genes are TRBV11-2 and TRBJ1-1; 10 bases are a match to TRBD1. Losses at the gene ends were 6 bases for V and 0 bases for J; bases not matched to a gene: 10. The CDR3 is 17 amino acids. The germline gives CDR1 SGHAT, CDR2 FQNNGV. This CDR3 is CASSYPGTGVMNTEAFF. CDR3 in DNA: TGTGCCAGCAGTTATCCCGGGACAGGGGTGATGAACACTGAAGCTTTCTTT.

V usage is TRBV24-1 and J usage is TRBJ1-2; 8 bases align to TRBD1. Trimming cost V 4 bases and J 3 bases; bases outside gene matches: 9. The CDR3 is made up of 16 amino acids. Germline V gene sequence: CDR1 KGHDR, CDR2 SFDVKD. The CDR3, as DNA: TGTGCCACCAGTGACCCACAGGGGGGCAAGGACTATGGCTACACCTTC. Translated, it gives CATSDPQGGKDYGYTF.

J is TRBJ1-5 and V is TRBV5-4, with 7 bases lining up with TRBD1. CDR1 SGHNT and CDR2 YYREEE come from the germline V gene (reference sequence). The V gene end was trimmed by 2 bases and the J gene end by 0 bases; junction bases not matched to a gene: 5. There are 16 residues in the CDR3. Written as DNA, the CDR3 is TGTGCCAGCAGCTTAGGGACAGTTTATAGCAATCAGCCCCAGCATTTT. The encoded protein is CASSLGTVYSNQPQHF.

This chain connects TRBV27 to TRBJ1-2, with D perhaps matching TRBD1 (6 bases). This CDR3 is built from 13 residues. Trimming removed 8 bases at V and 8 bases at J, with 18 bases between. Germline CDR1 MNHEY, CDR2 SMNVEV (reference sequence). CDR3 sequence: CASGALGAGGYTF. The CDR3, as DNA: TGTGCCAGCGGAGCCCTGGGGGCTGGAGGCTACACCTTC.

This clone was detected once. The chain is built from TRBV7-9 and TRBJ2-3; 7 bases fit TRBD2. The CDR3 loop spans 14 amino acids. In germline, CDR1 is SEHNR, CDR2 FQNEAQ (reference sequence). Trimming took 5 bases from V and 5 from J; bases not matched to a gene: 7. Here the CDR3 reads CASSGGVIGDTQYF. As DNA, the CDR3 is TGTGCCAGCAGCGGGGGGGTCATTGGAGATACGCAGTATTTT.

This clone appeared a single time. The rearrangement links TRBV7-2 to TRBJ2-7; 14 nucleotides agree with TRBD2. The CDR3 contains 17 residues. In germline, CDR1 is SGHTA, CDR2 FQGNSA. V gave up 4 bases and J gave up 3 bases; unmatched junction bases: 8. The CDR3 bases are TGTGCCAGCAGCTACGGACTAGCGGGAGGTCGCCGCTACGAGCAGTACTTC. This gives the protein CASSYGLAGGRRYEQYF.